One and the same sample provided the 6 T cell receptor beta chains below, sequenced in a study of beta chain features in type 1 diabetes. cDNA synthesis used the whole RNA isolate, giving expressed TCRB sequences. The method was immunoSEQ multiplex PCR; TCRdb's version includes in-frame clones alone and lacks a portion of them. The sample gives some 700,000 clones, 13% of which show up once; 0.022% is in the top ten. Study-wide results and limits: Type 1 diabetes patients showed a moderate but significant shortening of TCRB CDR3s in all four CD4+ subsets.

Antigens of these TCRs are unknown. Sequenced sample: naive CD4+ T cells from blood. The receptors stem from a man between 18 and 29 years old with type 1 diabetes.

The J gene is TRBJ1-5, the V gene TRBV5-1, with 7 bases that match TRBD1. Germline trimming cut 0 bases from V and 7 bases from J; bases unmatched to any gene: 7. CDR1 is SGHRS and CDR2 is YFSETQ in the germline V gene. This CDR3 is built from 15 residues. The CDR3 sequence: CASSLVAGGEQPQHF. The DNA for the CDR3 is TGCGCCAGCAGCTTGGTGGCAGGGGGTGAGCAGCCCCAGCATTTT.

The rearrangement uses TRBV5-4 and TRBJ2-3; TRBD2 aligns across 15 bases. The V gene end was trimmed by 7 bases and the J gene end by 5 bases; junction bases not matched to a gene: 5. Germline CDR1 and CDR2: SGHNT and YYREEE (reference sequence). The CDR3 runs 15 residues. The CDR3 sequence is CASGLAGGSRDTQYF. The CDR3 DNA reads TGTGCCAGCGGACTAGCGGGGGGGTCCAGAGATACGCAGTATTTT.

CDR3 sequence (DNA): TGCGCCAGCTCCCAACTAGAGTTAAATCCAGATACGCAGTATTTT. It yields the protein CASSQLELNPDTQYF. The chain is built from TRBV5-1 and TRBJ2-3, with D maybe TRBD2 (5 bases). Trimming removed 7 bases at V and 4 bases at J, with 19 bases between. Germline V gene sequence: CDR1 SGHRS, CDR2 YFSETQ. The CDR3 spans 15 residues.

V and J are TRBV7-2 and TRBJ1-2; unclear D gene. This CDR3 region has 11 residues. Germline CDR1 and CDR2: SGHTA and FQGNSA. V was clipped by 3 bases and J by 12 bases, with 11 bases between them. The chain's CDR3 is CASSLGSSHTF. DNA of the CDR3: TGTGCCAGCAGCTTGGGCAGTTCTCACACCTTC. Full variable domain (outside the CDR3, taken from reference TRBV7-2 and TRBJ1-2): GAGVSQSPSNKVTEKGKDVELRCDPISGHTALYWYRQSLGQGLEFLIYFQGNSAPDKSGLPSDRFSAERTGGSVSTLTIQRTQQEDSAVYLCASSLGSSHTFGSGTRLTVV.

Note on this clone: The junction departs from the called germline gene at one end, perhaps through a read error. V is TRBV7-2 and J is TRBJ2-7; a weak D match, TRBD1 (6 bases). There are 15 residues in the CDR3. Germline lookup yields CDR1 SGHTA and CDR2 FQGNSA. The chain's CDR3 is CASSQLGAGAYEQYF. The CDR3, as DNA: TGCGCCAGCAGCCAACTTGGGGCAGGGGCCTACGAGCAGTACTTC.

As concerns this clone: The sample carries other DNA sequences with the same CDR3. This chain joins TRBV5-1 and TRBJ2-3; D is possibly TRBD2 (5 bases). This CDR3 region has 13 residues. The V end was cut by 3 bases, the J end by 3 bases, with 8 bases between. Germline assignment: CDR1 SGHRS and CDR2 YFSETQ. The CDR3 sequence is CASSSGGTDTQYF. CDR3 nucleotide sequence: TGCGCCAGCAGCTCCGGCGGGACAGATACGCAGTATTTT.